A selection of T cell receptor beta chains follows, all from one sample in a study of neurological immune-mediated disorders. TCRdb reprocessed the 5' RACE reads with MiXCR, giving one entry per CDR3 protein. The sample holds fewer than 110,000 distinct CDR3 sequences, roughly 10% seen once. Specimen: PBMCs. Receptors were obtained from a female donor with HTLV-1-associated myelopathy (HAM/TSP). CDR3s include the opening cysteine and the closing phenylalanine or tryptophan. Each record gives: D gene, CDR3 length, V gene, clone size, J gene, CDR3 protein, CDR3 DNA. A D gene is named only where the DNA matches it firmly. Not every row has a clone size; where given, it reads once, few, many or a size class.

d_call: TRBD2; cdr3_length: 17; v_call: TRBV20-1; clone_size: many; j_call: TRBJ2-2; cdr3_aa: CSARARGGTGNTGELFF; cdr3_nt: TGCAGTGCTAGGGCCCGGGGGGGGACTGGGAACACCGGGGAGCTGTTTTTT
d_call: TRBD1; cdr3_length: 13; v_call: TRBV29-1; clone_size: many; j_call: TRBJ2-5; cdr3_aa: CSVPDRGEETQYF; cdr3_nt: TGCAGCGTTCCCGACAGGGGGGAAGAGACCCAGTACTTC
d_call: .; cdr3_length: 14; v_call: TRBV5-5; clone_size: many; j_call: TRBJ1-6; cdr3_aa: CASSLAGPVTPLHF; cdr3_nt: TGTGCCAGCAGCTTGGCCGGGCCGGTCACACCCCTCCACTTT
d_call: TRBD2; cdr3_length: 15; v_call: TRBV5-1; clone_size: many; j_call: TRBJ2-7; cdr3_aa: CASSLASGGTYEQYF; cdr3_nt: TGCGCCAGCAGCTTGGCAAGCGGGGGGACCTACGAGCAGTACTTC
d_call: .; cdr3_length: 11; v_call: TRBV3-1; clone_size: many; j_call: TRBJ1-1; cdr3_aa: CASSLLAEAFF; cdr3_nt: TGTGCCAGCAGCCTTTTAGCTGAAGCTTTCTTT
d_call: TRBD1; cdr3_length: 15; v_call: TRBV20-1; clone_size: few; j_call: TRBJ2-1; cdr3_aa: CSAVDPGQGVNEQFF; cdr3_nt: TGCAGTGCTGTAGATCCGGGACAGGGCGTCAATGAGCAGTTCTTC
d_call: .; cdr3_length: 14; v_call: TRBV9; clone_size: many; j_call: TRBJ1-1; cdr3_aa: CASSVEPMNTEAFF; cdr3_nt: TGTGCCAGCAGCGTAGAGCCAATGAACACTGAAGCTTTCTTT
d_call: .; cdr3_length: 16; v_call: TRBV10-3; clone_size: many; j_call: TRBJ2-3; cdr3_aa: CAISQNGRLQGDTQYF; cdr3_nt: TGTGCCATCAGTCAGAATGGACGGCTTCAGGGAGATACGCAGTATTTT
d_call: TRBD2; cdr3_length: 17; v_call: TRBV12-3/TRBV12-4; clone_size: many; j_call: TRBJ2-2; cdr3_aa: CASSFGLAGENTGELFF; cdr3_nt: TGTGCCAGCAGTTTCGGGCTAGCGGGGGAGAACACCGGGGAGCTGTTTTTT
d_call: .; cdr3_length: 17; v_call: TRBV6-5; clone_size: few; j_call: TRBJ2-7; cdr3_aa: CASSYRFRRDISYEQYF; cdr3_nt: TGTGCCAGCAGTTACAGGTTTAGGAGGGACATCTCCTACGAGCAGTACTTC
d_call: .; cdr3_length: 14; v_call: TRBV20-1; clone_size: many; j_call: TRBJ2-1; cdr3_aa: CSARGTGPYNEQFF; cdr3_nt: TGCAGTGCTAGAGGAACCGGGCCATACAATGAGCAGTTCTTC
d_call: TRBD1; cdr3_length: 18; v_call: TRBV7-9; clone_size: many; j_call: TRBJ2-3; cdr3_aa: CASSSGTGDRLAADTQYF; cdr3_nt: TGTGCCAGCAGCTCCGGGACAGGGGATAGATTAGCGGCAGATACGCAGTATTTT
d_call: TRBD1; cdr3_length: 14; v_call: TRBV9; clone_size: .; j_call: TRBJ2-7; cdr3_aa: CASSVEDRWYEQYF; cdr3_nt: TGTGCCAGCAGCGTAGAGGACAGGTGGTACGAGCAGTACTTC
d_call: TRBD1; cdr3_length: 17; v_call: TRBV30; clone_size: many; j_call: TRBJ2-6; cdr3_aa: CAWATGGAGDGANVLTF; cdr3_nt: TGTGCCTGGGCCACAGGGGGCGCGGGAGACGGGGCCAACGTCCTGACTTTC
d_call: .; cdr3_length: 15; v_call: TRBV7-2; clone_size: many; j_call: TRBJ2-1; cdr3_aa: CASSLARGPYNEQFF; cdr3_nt: TGTGCCAGCAGCTTAGCGCGGGGGCCTTACAATGAGCAGTTCTTC
d_call: .; cdr3_length: 14; v_call: TRBV4-1; clone_size: many; j_call: TRBJ2-3; cdr3_aa: CASSTHQSLDTQYF; cdr3_nt: TGCGCCAGCAGCACCCACCAATCTTTAGATACGCAGTATTTT
d_call: .; cdr3_length: 12; v_call: TRBV20-1; clone_size: many; j_call: TRBJ2-1; cdr3_aa: CSARDQGVEQFF; cdr3_nt: TGCAGTGCTAGAGATCAAGGGGTCGAGCAGTTCTTC
d_call: .; cdr3_length: 13; v_call: TRBV5-1; clone_size: many; j_call: TRBJ1-2; cdr3_aa: CASSLAADYGYTF; cdr3_nt: TGCGCCAGCAGCTTGGCGGCAGACTATGGCTACACCTTC
d_call: TRBD1; cdr3_length: 14; v_call: TRBV28; clone_size: many; j_call: TRBJ2-7; cdr3_aa: CASGPGQGFEEQYF; cdr3_nt: TGTGCCAGCGGGCCTGGACAGGGGTTTGAGGAGCAGTACTTC
d_call: .; cdr3_length: 15; v_call: TRBV6-5; clone_size: .; j_call: TRBJ1-2; cdr3_aa: CASSLLRGGAHCYTF; cdr3_nt: TGTGCCAGCAGCCTCCTAAGGGGGGGGGCGCATTGCTACACCTTC
d_call: .; cdr3_length: 13; v_call: TRBV20-1; clone_size: many; j_call: TRBJ2-7; cdr3_aa: CSAREPGTYEQYF; cdr3_nt: TGCAGTGCTAGAGAGCCTGGGACCTACGAGCAGTACTTC
d_call: .; cdr3_length: 14; v_call: TRBV3-1; clone_size: many; j_call: TRBJ2-1; cdr3_aa: CASSRKDSGNEQFF; cdr3_nt: TGTGCCAGCAGCCGAAAGGACTCAGGGAATGAGCAGTTCTTC
d_call: .; cdr3_length: 13; v_call: TRBV29-1; clone_size: many; j_call: TRBJ2-1; cdr3_aa: CSVVVSSYNEQFF; cdr3_nt: TGCAGCGTTGTGGTGAGCTCCTACAATGAGCAGTTCTTC
d_call: .; cdr3_length: 11; v_call: TRBV11-2; clone_size: many; j_call: TRBJ2-1; cdr3_aa: CASSPSHEQFF; cdr3_nt: TGTGCCAGCAGCCCGAGTCATGAGCAGTTCTTC
d_call: .; cdr3_length: 14; v_call: TRBV5-1; clone_size: many; j_call: TRBJ1-1; cdr3_aa: CASSLANTNTEAFF; cdr3_nt: TGCGCCAGCAGCTTGGCCAACACGAACACTGAAGCTTTCTTT
d_call: TRBD2; cdr3_length: 16; v_call: TRBV5-1; clone_size: many; j_call: TRBJ2-2; cdr3_aa: CASSLAASGYTGELFF; cdr3_nt: TGCGCCAGCAGCTTGGCCGCTAGCGGTTACACCGGGGAGCTGTTTTTT
d_call: TRBD2; cdr3_length: 16; v_call: TRBV20-1; clone_size: many; j_call: TRBJ2-1; cdr3_aa: CSAISSGGASYNEQFF; cdr3_nt: TGCAGTGCTATCTCTAGCGGGGGGGCGAGCTACAATGAGCAGTTCTTC
d_call: .; cdr3_length: 14; v_call: TRBV6-1; clone_size: few; j_call: TRBJ1-1; cdr3_aa: CASKRDGLNTEAFF; cdr3_nt: TGTGCCAGCAAGAGGGACGGACTAAACACTGAAGCTTTCTTT
d_call: TRBD1; cdr3_length: 15; v_call: TRBV29-1; clone_size: many; j_call: TRBJ1-2; cdr3_aa: CSATTGGSGNYGYTF; cdr3_nt: TGCAGCGCGACGACAGGGGGCTCTGGCAACTATGGCTACACCTTC
d_call: .; cdr3_length: 15; v_call: TRBV19; clone_size: many; j_call: TRBJ1-5; cdr3_aa: CASTWTSDSNQPQHF; cdr3_nt: TGTGCCAGTACTTGGACTTCCGATAGCAATCAGCCCCAGCATTTT
d_call: .; cdr3_length: 14; v_call: TRBV5-1; clone_size: many; j_call: TRBJ1-4; cdr3_aa: CASSWRGGNEKLFF; cdr3_nt: TGCGCCAGCAGCTGGAGAGGGGGTAATGAAAAACTGTTTTTT
d_call: .; cdr3_length: 15; v_call: TRBV5-1; clone_size: many; j_call: TRBJ2-1; cdr3_aa: CASSLGSSQGDEQFF; cdr3_nt: TGCGCCAGCAGCTTGGGTTCCAGTCAGGGCGATGAGCAGTTCTTC
d_call: .; cdr3_length: 14; v_call: TRBV6-2/TRBV6-3; clone_size: many; j_call: TRBJ2-5; cdr3_aa: CASRRSLSQETQYF; cdr3_nt: TGTGCCAGCAGACGAAGTCTTAGCCAAGAGACCCAGTACTTC
d_call: .; cdr3_length: 15; v_call: TRBV24-1; clone_size: few; j_call: TRBJ2-1; cdr3_aa: CATSDLGQLDNEQFF; cdr3_nt: TGTGCCACCAGTGATTTGGGGCAGCTAGACAATGAGCAGTTCTTC
d_call: TRBD2; cdr3_length: 15; v_call: TRBV6-6; clone_size: many; j_call: TRBJ2-2; cdr3_aa: CASSSRTSGTGELFF; cdr3_nt: TGTGCCAGCAGTTCACGGACTAGCGGCACCGGGGAGCTGTTTTTT
d_call: .; cdr3_length: 14; v_call: TRBV5-1; clone_size: many; j_call: TRBJ2-2; cdr3_aa: CASSLGSPGGELFF; cdr3_nt: TGCGCCAGCAGCTTGGGATCCCCGGGCGGGGAGCTGTTTTTT
d_call: .; cdr3_length: 15; v_call: TRBV5-1; clone_size: many; j_call: TRBJ1-1; cdr3_aa: CASSLGGGVSTEAFF; cdr3_nt: TGCGCCAGCAGCTTGGGTGGAGGAGTAAGCACTGAAGCTTTCTTT
d_call: .; cdr3_length: 14; v_call: TRBV5-1; clone_size: .; j_call: TRBJ2-2; cdr3_aa: CASRILTETGELFF; cdr3_nt: TGCGCCAGCAGGATCCTAACAGAGACCGGGGAGCTGTTTTTT
d_call: TRBD1; cdr3_length: 16; v_call: TRBV7-6; clone_size: many; j_call: TRBJ2-2; cdr3_aa: CASSFGQGANTGELFF; cdr3_nt: TGTGCCAGCAGCTTCGGACAGGGGGCGAACACCGGGGAGCTGTTTTTT
d_call: TRBD1; cdr3_length: 14; v_call: TRBV19; clone_size: once; j_call: TRBJ2-1; cdr3_aa: CASSKEDRGNEQFF; cdr3_nt: TGTGCCAGTAGTAAAGAGGACAGGGGCAATGAGCAGTTCTTC
d_call: .; cdr3_length: 15; v_call: TRBV4-1; clone_size: many; j_call: TRBJ2-7; cdr3_aa: CASSQGARGNYEQYF; cdr3_nt: TGCGCCAGCAGCCAAGGGGCACGGGGAAATTACGAGCAGTACTTC
d_call: .; cdr3_length: 15; v_call: TRBV12-3/TRBV12-4; clone_size: .; j_call: TRBJ2-1; cdr3_aa: CASSFWQEPYNEQIF; cdr3_nt: TGTGCCAGCAGTTTTTGGCAGGAGCCCTACAATGAGCAGATCTTC
d_call: .; cdr3_length: 16; v_call: TRBV7-7; clone_size: many; j_call: TRBJ2-3; cdr3_aa: CASSFAERQLTDTQYF; cdr3_nt: TGTGCCAGCAGCTTCGCGGAGAGACAGCTCACAGATACGCAGTATTTT
d_call: .; cdr3_length: 15; v_call: TRBV7-2; clone_size: many; j_call: TRBJ2-2; cdr3_aa: CASSPPAKNTGELFF; cdr3_nt: TGTGCCAGCAGCCCCCCGGCGAAGAACACCGGGGAGCTGTTTTTT
d_call: .; cdr3_length: 14; v_call: TRBV12-3/TRBV12-4; clone_size: many; j_call: TRBJ2-5; cdr3_aa: CASGNRGVQETQYF; cdr3_nt: TGTGCCAGCGGTAATCGGGGAGTCCAAGAGACCCAGTACTTC
d_call: .; cdr3_length: 15; v_call: TRBV5-1; clone_size: many; j_call: TRBJ1-1; cdr3_aa: CASSLGLQGKTEAFF; cdr3_nt: TGCGCCAGCAGCTTGGGCCTACAGGGTAAAACTGAAGCTTTCTTT
d_call: .; cdr3_length: 15; v_call: TRBV4-2; clone_size: many; j_call: TRBJ1-4; cdr3_aa: CASSPGAGKSEKLFF; cdr3_nt: TGTGCCAGCAGCCCCGGGGCAGGGAAGAGTGAAAAACTGTTTTTT
d_call: .; cdr3_length: 14; v_call: TRBV29-1; clone_size: many; j_call: TRBJ2-7; cdr3_aa: CSVESGASSYEQYF; cdr3_nt: TGCAGCGTTGAATCAGGGGCCAGCTCCTACGAGCAGTACTTC
d_call: .; cdr3_length: 15; v_call: TRBV28; clone_size: many; j_call: TRBJ2-3; cdr3_aa: CASTKSGYSTDTQYF; cdr3_nt: TGTGCCAGTACCAAATCGGGATATTCCACAGATACGCAGTATTTT
d_call: .; cdr3_length: 19; v_call: TRBV5-1; clone_size: many; j_call: TRBJ1-1; cdr3_aa: CASRTDRPSPERLNTEAFF; cdr3_nt: TGCGCCAGCAGGACAGACAGGCCCTCCCCCGAGCGCCTGAACACTGAAGCTTTCTTT
d_call: TRBD2; cdr3_length: 18; v_call: TRBV27; clone_size: few; j_call: TRBJ2-7; cdr3_aa: CASSLGLAGGPGSYEQYF; cdr3_nt: TGTGCCAGCAGTTTAGGACTAGCGGGGGGGCCCGGTTCCTACGAGCAGTACTTC
d_call: TRBD2; cdr3_length: 15; v_call: TRBV27; clone_size: .; j_call: TRBJ2-7; cdr3_aa: CASSQGLAGGREQYF; cdr3_nt: TGTGCCAGCAGTCAGGGACTAGCGGGGGGGCGCGAGCAGTACTTC
d_call: TRBD1; cdr3_length: 13; v_call: TRBV14; clone_size: few; j_call: TRBJ1-1; cdr3_aa: CASSQDRVTEAFF; cdr3_nt: TGTGCCAGCAGCCAGGACAGGGTGACTGAAGCTTTCTTT
d_call: .; cdr3_length: 16; v_call: TRBV10-2; clone_size: many; j_call: TRBJ1-2; cdr3_aa: CASSASRTRDVDGYTF; cdr3_nt: TGCGCCAGCAGTGCTTCTCGGACCCGGGACGTCGATGGCTACACCTTC
d_call: .; cdr3_length: 13; v_call: TRBV20-1; clone_size: .; j_call: TRBJ2-5; cdr3_aa: CSAYAGESSTQYF; cdr3_nt: TGCAGTGCGTACGCAGGGGAGTCTAGCACCCAGTACTTC
d_call: .; cdr3_length: 14; v_call: TRBV5-1; clone_size: many; j_call: TRBJ1-1; cdr3_aa: CASSLSSRDTEAFF; cdr3_nt: TGCGCCAGCAGCTTGAGCAGTCGTGACACTGAAGCTTTCTTT
d_call: TRBD1; cdr3_length: 14; v_call: TRBV10-3; clone_size: many; j_call: TRBJ2-7; cdr3_aa: CAISRTGGVYEQYF; cdr3_nt: TGTGCCATCAGTCGGACAGGGGGGGTCTACGAGCAGTACTTC